The 25 T cell receptor beta chains below all came from one sample that was sequenced in a study of cytomegalovirus exposure and HLA in healthy donors. PCR primers comprised 60 Vbeta and 13 Jbeta primers. TCRdb's copy holds only in-frame clones and misses some; the assay was immunoSEQ multiplex PCR. This table has around 190,000 clones, about 87% appearing once. Sequencing input: PBMCs. All receptors derive from a woman under 30 in good health and CMV-seronegative.

The CDR3 loop reads CAISESLGPDSPLHF. DNA for the CDR3: TGTGCCATCAGTGAGTCTCTGGGGCCGGATTCACCCCTCCACTTT. V and J are TRBV10-3 and TRBJ1-6, with D perhaps TRBD1 (5 bases). Germline lookup yields CDR1 ENHRY and CDR2 SYGVKD. Trimming shortened V by 0 bases and J by 8 bases, and 11 bases separated the two germline ends. The CDR3 consists of 15 residues.

This clone was counted once. The CDR3 here is CSVEGLADNEQFF. The CDR3 nucleotides are TGCAGCGTCGAGGGACTAGCGGACAATGAGCAGTTCTTC. The chain employs TRBV29-1 and TRBJ2-1; 11 nucleotides agree with TRBD2. The germline V gene encodes CDR1 SQVTM and CDR2 ANQGSEA. Trimming at V came to 6 bases and at J to 5 bases, leaving 3 bases not matched to a gene. The CDR3 extends over 13 amino acids.

J is TRBJ2-1 and V is TRBV6-5; 8 nucleotides align to TRBD1. Trimming removed 6 bases from V and 1 base from J; junction bases left unmatched: 5. Germline V gene data show CDR1 as MNHEY and CDR2 as SVGAGI. The CDR3 spans 15 residues. CDR3 amino acids: CASSLTGGSYNEQFF. The DNA for the CDR3 is TGTGCCAGCAGCTTAACAGGGGGGTCCTACAATGAGCAGTTCTTC.

This chain connects TRBV4-2 to TRBJ1-4; 7 bases are a match to TRBD1. The trim removed 5 bases at V and 0 bases at J, leaving 12 bases unmatched. CDR3 size: 18 residues. Germline CDR1 and CDR2: LGHNA and YNFKEQ. DNA for the CDR3: TGTGCCAGCAGCTCTATGGACAGGAGGGATGCAACTAATGAAAAACTGTTTTTT. Amino acid sequence: CASSSMDRRDATNEKLFF.

The chain has TRBV9 and TRBJ2-1; 15 nucleotides agree with TRBD2. Germline CDR1 reads SGDLS; CDR2 reads YYNGEE. The CDR3 loop spans 17 amino acids. With 3 bases clipped from V and 2 bases from J, the junction kept 3 bases outside the gene matches. DNA for the CDR3: TGTGCCAGCAGCGAGGGACTAGCGGGAGGAACCTACAATGAGCAGTTCTTC. Translation gives CASSEGLAGGTYNEQFF.

This clone turned up a few times. The V call is TRBV5-1, the J call TRBJ1-1; the D is unclear. Looked up from germline, CDR1 is SGHRS and CDR2 is YFSETQ. The CDR3 covers 15 residues. V was clipped by 0 bases and J by 6 bases, with 15 bases between them. CDR3 sequence: CASSLGERLNPEAFF. The CDR3 nucleotides are TGCGCCAGCAGCTTGGGTGAGAGGTTGAATCCTGAAGCTTTCTTT.

The chain has TRBV15 and TRBJ2-7; 7 nucleotides match TRBD1. V shed 2 bases and J 3 bases; nucleotides not matched to a gene: 7. The germline gives CDR1 LNHNV, CDR2 YYDKDF (reference sequence). The CDR3 runs 15 residues. The CDR3 sequence is CATSRPTDRDYEQYF. CDR3 nucleotides: TGTGCCACCAGCAGACCGACCGACAGGGACTACGAGCAGTACTTC.

V is TRBV19 and J is TRBJ2-7; the D is unclear. Trimming took 5 bases from V and 3 from J, leaving 5 bases between them. This CDR3 comprises 11 residues. CDR1 is LNHDA, CDR2 SQIVND, per germline (reference sequence). The CDR3 sequence is CASSSGYEQYF. The CDR3 DNA reads TGTGCCAGTAGTTCCGGCTACGAGCAGTACTTC. Combining the CDR3 with reference TRBV19 and TRBJ2-7 gives the whole variable domain DGGITQSPKYLFRKEGQNVTLSCEQNLNHDAMYWYRQDPGQGLRLIYYSQIVNDFQKGDIAEGYSVSREKKESFPLTVTSAQKNPTAFYLCASSSGYEQYFGPGTRLTVT.

The chain combines TRBV25-1 with TRBJ2-7; maybe TRBD1 (5 bases). CDR1 MGHDK and CDR2 SYGVNS come from the germline V gene. V shed 0 bases and J shed 5 bases, with 11 bases lying between them. There are 14 residues in the CDR3. The CDR3 DNA sequence: TGTGCCAGCAGTGAATACAGGGTCTCTGACGAGCAGTACTTC. The encoded protein is CASSEYRVSDEQYF.

This chain connects TRBV10-2 to TRBJ2-1; maybe TRBD2 (5 bases). V was pared by 5 bases and J by 0 bases, with 11 bases between. The CDR3 contains 15 residues. The germline gives CDR1 WSHSY, CDR2 SAAADI. The CDR3 DNA is TGCGCCAGCAGTTCGGAGGAGAGCTCCTACAATGAGCAGTTCTTC. This codes for CASSSEESSYNEQFF.

The chain uses TRBV28 and TRBJ1-6; D ambiguous. The V and J ends lost 2 bases and 0 bases respectively, with 8 bases between them. CDR1 is MDHEN, CDR2 SYDVKM, per germline. The CDR3 has 16 amino acids. CDR3 DNA sequence: TGTGCCAGCAGTTTAAGCGGGCCCTCCTATAATTCACCCCTCCACTTT. Its protein product is CASSLSGPSYNSPLHF.

The chain carries TRBV11-2 and TRBJ2-7; possibly TRBD1 for D (5 bases). This CDR3 is 14 amino acids long. Germline V gene sequence: CDR1 SGHAT, CDR2 FQNNGV. V shed 3 bases and J shed 6 bases, with 15 bases lying between them. This chain's CDR3 is CASSFGHTPLEQYF. CDR3 sequence (DNA): TGTGCCAGCAGCTTTGGACATACCCCACTCGAGCAGTACTTC.

This clone came up once. The V gene is TRBV7-8, the J gene TRBJ2-5; D is possibly TRBD2 (5 bases). Germline V gene data show CDR1 as SGHVS and CDR2 as FQNEAQ. The V and J ends lost 3 bases and 4 bases respectively, with 9 bases between them. The CDR3 consists of 13 residues. CDR3 loop: CASSFGEGETQYF. The CDR3 DNA sequence: TGTGCCAGCAGCTTTGGCGAGGGAGAGACCCAGTACTTC.

The V and J genes are TRBV10-1 and TRBJ2-3; perhaps TRBD1 as D (6 bases). Germline V gene data show CDR1 as WNHNN and CDR2 as SYGVQD (reference sequence). Between the trimmed V and J ends, which lost 8 bases and 9 bases, there was a span of 21 bases. The CDR3 consists of 14 residues. In DNA, the CDR3 is TGCGCCAGCTCGTCGACTATACGTAGGGGGACGCAGTATTTT. Amino acids: CASSSTIRRGTQYF.

This clone was found once. The chain couples TRBV6-5 to TRBJ2-7; D perhaps matches TRBD1 (6 bases). CDR3 size: 13 residues. V lost 8 bases and J 4 bases, leaving 15 bases between the germline ends. Germline V gene data show CDR1 as MNHEY and CDR2 as SVGAGI. CDR3 protein: CASRDIRMYEQYF. CDR3 DNA: TGTGCCAGCCGGGACATTCGAATGTACGAGCAGTACTTC.

The chain joins TRBV5-1 to TRBJ2-5; D call uncertain. This CDR3 has 14 amino acids. Trimming pared 4 bases from V and 4 bases from J, leaving 14 bases between. Germline CDR1 SGHRS, CDR2 YFSETQ. In DNA, the CDR3 is TGCGCCAGCAGCGTCAACATGGCCCGAGAGACCCAGTACTTC. It translates to CASSVNMARETQYF.

This sequence joins TRBV4-2 and TRBJ2-2; 10 nucleotides match TRBD2. The CDR3 is 15 residues long. CDR1 and CDR2 (germline): LGHNA, YNFKEQ. V dropped 4 bases and J dropped 1; count of bases not matched to a gene: 0. The CDR3 here is CASSLAGGNTGELFF. CDR3 nucleotides: TGTGCCAGCAGCCTAGCGGGAGGGAACACCGGGGAGCTGTTTTTT.

This clone appeared a single time. The J gene is TRBJ1-2, the V gene TRBV5-4; TRBD1 aligns across 7 bases. V lost 1 base and J lost 2; bases outside the gene matches: 2. The CDR3 contains 14 residues. Germline CDR1 is SGHNT and CDR2 is YYREEE (reference sequence). The CDR3 DNA is TGTGCCAGCAGCTTGACAGGGGTAAACTATGGCTACACCTTC. Protein: CASSLTGVNYGYTF.

The gene calls are TRBV5-1 and TRBJ2-2; 9 bases are a match to TRBD2. Trimming took 4 bases from V and 2 from J; bases not matched to a gene: 6. Germline-derived CDR1 and CDR2 are SGHRS and YFSETQ. The CDR3 covers 16 residues. The CDR3 coding sequence is TGCGCCAGCAGCCTCGTAGCGGGAGCAAACACCGGGGAGCTGTTTTTT. The encoded protein is CASSLVAGANTGELFF. The variable domain in full, with the rest retrieved from reference TRBV5-1 and TRBJ2-2, is KAGVTQTPRYLIKTRGQQVTLSCSPISGHRSVSWYQQTPGQGLQFLFEYFSETQRNKGNFPGRFSGRQFSNSRSEMNVSTLELGDSALYLCASSLVAGANTGELFFGEGSRLTVL.

The V call is TRBV27, the J call TRBJ2-3, with 7 bases matching TRBD1. With 8 bases clipped from V and 1 base from J, the junction kept 9 bases outside the gene matches. Per germline, CDR1 MNHEY and CDR2 SMNVEV (reference sequence). CDR3 length equals 15 residues. CDR3 loop: CASGLEGGGTDTQYF. Written as DNA, the CDR3 is TGTGCCAGCGGGCTAGAAGGGGGCGGCACAGATACGCAGTATTTT.

The chain links TRBV19 to TRBJ1-3; D unclear. The CDR3 runs 16 residues. Trimming took off 3 bases at V and 0 bases at J, with 12 bases between the two ends. Germline V CDR1 and CDR2: LNHDA, SQIVND (reference sequence). The CDR3 nucleotides are TGTGCCAGTAGTATCTCTCACAGACCCTCTGGAAACACCATATATTTT. This sequence encodes CASSISHRPSGNTIYF. The entire variable domain, with the rest obtained from reference TRBV19 and TRBJ1-3, is as follows: DGGITQSPKYLFRKEGQNVTLSCEQNLNHDAMYWYRQDPGQGLRLIYYSQIVNDFQKGDIAEGYSVSREKKESFPLTVTSAQKNPTAFYLCASSISHRPSGNTIYFGEGSWLTVV.

The V and J genes are TRBV7-3 and TRBJ2-5, with 15 bases fitting TRBD2. In germline, CDR1 is SGHTA, CDR2 FQGTGA. Trimming removed 4 bases from V and 2 bases from J; junction bases left unmatched: 2. The CDR3 runs 16 residues. CDR3 DNA: TGTGCCAGCAGCTCCGGACTAGCGGGAGGGCAAGAGACCCAGTACTTC. Its protein product is CASSSGLAGGQETQYF.

V gene TRBV7-2 combines with J gene TRBJ2-3; 7 positions match TRBD2. The CDR3 runs to 15 residues. V dropped 6 bases and J dropped 2; count of bases not matched to a gene: 8. CDR1 is SGHTA, CDR2 FQGNSA, per germline. The CDR3 region has the DNA TGTGCCAGCAGGGAAGCGGGATCTAACACAGATACGCAGTATTTT. Residues: CASREAGSNTDTQYF.

The genes are TRBV6-1 and TRBJ2-2; 7 nucleotides agree with TRBD2. After removal of 4 bases from V and 7 bases from J, the junction contained 0 bases not matched to a gene. The CDR3 extends over 12 amino acids. Germline V gene lookup returns CDR1 MNHNS and CDR2 SASEGT. The CDR3 reads CASSGGGGELFF. CDR3 nucleotides: TGTGCCAGCAGTGGCGGGGGCGGGGAGCTGTTTTTT.

The chain combines TRBV10-2 with TRBJ1-6; TRBD1 agrees at 9 bases. Germline CDR1 and CDR2: WSHSY and SAAADI. J lost 8 bases, V lost 6 bases, and 2 bases had no gene match. The CDR3 totals 13 residues. The CDR3 loop is CASRTGGDSPLHF. The CDR3 coding sequence is TGCGCCAGCAGGACAGGGGGGGATTCACCCCTCCACTTT.